Listed below are T cell receptor beta chains from one sample, sequenced in a study of CD8+CD57+ T cells in acquired aplastic anemia. TCRdb itself ran the reads through MiXCR, one entry per CDR3 protein. The data hold roughly 250,000 distinct CDR3 sequences, with about 80% observed a single time. The material sequenced was sorted CD4+, CD8+, or CD8+CD57+ T cells (not recorded which) from PBMCs. These TCRs come from a human donor with aplastic anemia. Each CDR3 is given with its conserved first and last residue. A D gene is named only where the DNA matches it firmly. Not all rows give a size; the values are once, few, many and, for expanded clones, a class.

J gene	V gene	clone size	D gene	CDR3 length	CDR3 DNA	CDR3 protein
TRBJ2-3	TRBV7-8	.	.	16	TGTGCCAGCAGCTTAGCGAGTGGCCCCGATACGCAGAAGCAGTATTTT	CASSLASGPDTQKQYF
TRBJ1-1	TRBV9	.	.	16	TGTGCCAGCGGAGGGACTGGGAACATCCTGTACTTCGAAGCTTTCTTT	CASGGTGNILYFEAFF
TRBJ1-2	TRBV15	few	.	11	TGTGCCAGCAGCTTAACGTGGGGCTACACCTTC	CASSLTWGYTF
TRBJ2-5	TRBV7-8	.	.	14	TGTGCCACCAGCATGGGCTCCAGCCACGATACCCAGTACTTC	CATSMGSSHDTQYF
TRBJ2-3	TRBV5-6	few	.	13	TGTGCCAGCAGCGACGAGAGCGCAGATACGCAGTATTTT	CASSDESADTQYF
TRBJ2-5	TRBV7-3	.	.	16	TGTGCCAGCAGCTTGGGTCTGACAACTAGTCAAGAGACCCAGTACTTC	CASSLGLTTSQETQYF
TRBJ2-3	TRBV7-9	.	.	14	TGTGCCAGCAGCTCCTCAGATACTCACGATTTTGAGCCATTT	CASSSSDTHDFEPF
TRBJ2-1	TRBV9	.	TRBD2	16	TGTGCCAGCAGCGAGGGGAGGGGTGTAGGTCAGGCTGAGCAGTTCTTC	CASSEGRGVGQAEQFF
TRBJ1-2	TRBV7-3	.	.	16	TGTGCCAGCAGCTTGGGCGGGGACGGGATCGTATCTGGCTACACCTTC	CASSLGGDGIVSGYTF
TRBJ2-7	TRBV15	.	.	14	TGTGCCGCCATCGGCCAGCGCCGAGCCTACGAGCAGTACTTC	CAAIGQRRAYEQYF
TRBJ2-5	TRBV7-6	.	.	15	TGTGCCAGCAGCGTAGCTGTCAGCGGACAAGAGACCCAGTACTTC	CASSVAVSGQETQYF
TRBJ2-3	TRBV5-4	.	.	11	TGTGCCAGCCTTCCTAGGGGTACGCAGTATTTT	CASLPRGTQYF
TRBJ2-5	TRBV11-2	.	.	14	TGTGCCACCAGCACCGGCGCAGGTGAAGAGACCCAGTACTTC	CATSTGAGEETQYF
TRBJ1-2	TRBV9	once	.	14	TGTGCCAGCAGCGTAGGGTCAGATACGCAGCATTTTGCCTTC	CASSVGSDTQHFAF
TRBJ2-1	TRBV20-1	.	.	17	TGCAGTGCTAGGGGTTCGGGGGACACTGCAGACTACAATGAGCAGTTCTTC	CSARGSGDTADYNEQFF
TRBJ2-7	TRBV7-6	once	.	15	TGTGCCAGCAGCCCTCGGGGCGACTCTGGCTACGAGCAGTACTTC	CASSPRGDSGYEQYF
TRBJ2-7	TRBV5-1	.	TRBD1	18	TGCGCCAGCAGCTTGGTCCTTACTCCGGGACAGGGGGCCTACGAGCAGTACTTC	CASSLVLTPGQGAYEQYF
TRBJ2-3	TRBV9	.	TRBD1	15	TGTGCCAGCAGCCCTACAGGGGTCTACACAGATACGCAGTATTTT	CASSPTGVYTDTQYF
TRBJ2-1	TRBV5-6	few	.	13	TGTGCCAGCAGCTTGGGGGGGCGCAATGAGCAGTTCTTC	CASSLGGRNEQFF
TRBJ1-6	TRBV7-9	.	TRBD1	15	TGTGCCAGCAGCGTAGAGGGGGCCAATAGTTCCCCCGACCACTTT	CASSVEGANSSPDHF
TRBJ2-3	TRBV7-2	.	.	16	TGTGCCAGCAGCTCCGGGGTAGGTCCCGATACGCATACGCAGTATTTT	CASSSGVGPDTHTQYF
TRBJ2-3	TRBV7-3	.	.	14	TGTGACAGCAGCTTAGCAGGCGGAGCGCAAACGCAGGATTTT	CDSSLAGGAQTQDF
TRBJ1-6	TRBV7-8	.	.	14	TGTGCCAGCAGCTTGAGGGGCGGTCATGATACGCAGTACTTT	CASSLRGGHDTQYF
TRBJ1-2	TRBV11-2	.	TRBD1	15	TGTGCCAGCAGCCAAGTGGACAGGCCTAACTATGGCTACACCTTC	CASSQVDRPNYGYTF
TRBJ2-5	TRBV20-1	.	.	13	TGCAGTGCGGCTCAGACAGTGCGAGAGACCCAGTACTTC	CSAAQTVRETQYF
TRBJ1-1	TRBV6-6	few	.	13	TGTGCCAGCAGCCCTTCAGGGAACACTGAAGCTTTCTTT	CASSPSGNTEAFF
TRBJ1-2	TRBV7-2	.	.	13	TGTGCCAGCAGCTTATGGATTCTGGGTGGCTACACCTTC	CASSLWILGGYTF
TRBJ1-1	TRBV12-3/TRBV12-4	once	.	14	TGTGCCAGCAGTAGACTGGGAGGAAACACTGAAGCTTTCTTT	CASSRLGGNTEAFF
TRBJ1-2	TRBV15	.	.	15	TGTGCCACCAGCAGGGGGCGGGGCGTAAACTATGGCTACACCTTC	CATSRGRGVNYGYTF
TRBJ1-5	TRBV2	.	.	15	TGTGCCAGCTCAGTAGGGGCCGCCCGAAATCAGCCCCAGCATTTT	CASSVGAARNQPQHF
TRBJ2-5	TRBV7-2	.	TRBD1	15	TGTGCCAGCAGCTCACAGGGGACCTGGGGAGCGACCCAGCACTTC	CASSSQGTWGATQHF
TRBJ2-1	TRBV20-1	few	TRBD2	14	TGCAGTGCTCTACTAGCGGGGCCTTTAGGTGAGCAGTTCTTC	CSALLAGPLGEQFF
TRBJ2-3	TRBV11-1	.	.	13	TGTGCCAGCAGGTACGGGCGGAGAGATACGCAGTATTTT	CASRYGRRDTQYF
TRBJ2-4	TRBV15	.	TRBD1	16	TGTGCCACCAGCAGGACTAACGGACAGGGTGAAAACATTCAGTACTTC	CATSRTNGQGENIQYF
TRBJ2-1	TRBV7-2	.	.	15	TGTGCCAGCAGCTTAGCCCCAACAACTTGTCATGAGAAGTTCTTC	CASSLAPTTCHEKFF
TRBJ2-1	TRBV7-2	.	.	16	TGTGCCAGCAGCTTTCAGAGAGGCGGGGAGAGGGATGAGCAGTTCTTC	CASSFQRGGERDEQFF
TRBJ2-2	TRBV7-8	.	.	15	TGTGCCAGCAGCTTCCTGCCTGCTCGTGACGGGGAGCTGTTTTTT	CASSFLPARDGELFF
TRBJ1-1	TRBV7-3	.	.	13	TGTGCCAGTAAGTCAAGCCAGAACACTGAAGCTTTCTTT	CASKSSQNTEAFF
TRBJ2-3	TRBV2	many	.	12	TGTGCCAGCGGGGGTGGGGCAGATACGCAGTATTTT	CASGGGADTQYF